This T cell receptor (beta chain) was observed in a study of persistence of HIV-infected CD4 T cells. Study details: Isolated cells were CMV- and HIV-1 Gag-responding CD4+ T cells. Blood samples, up to roughly 180 mL, came from multiple time points, except a couple of leukapheresis donors sampled once.

This was the immunoSEQ version 4 assay in survey mode. Clones were sequenced by immunoSEQ multiplex PCR, and TCRdb holds only the in-frame ones, with some missing. The repertoire consists of 30,000 to 45,000 clones, with approximately 80% occurring once and the leading ten covering around 1.5%. This clone was seen more than once but under ten times. Its target is unknown. Lysates of CMV-infected fibroblasts at about 10 ug/mL stimulated these cells. Sorted nonresponding memory CD4+ T cells were CD40L-negative, CD69-negative, CD45RO-high. Anti-CD28/CD49d costimulation, CD40-blocking antibody and enfuvirtide were given to CD8-depleted PBMCs for 18 hours. The sequence was collected from an adult man with HIV who was CMV-seropositive. The specimen comprised CD4+ T cells sorted from PBMCs after roughly 18-hour stimulation, sampled from a patient who received antiretroviral therapy.

CDR3 amino acids: CSVLGQTYTEAFF. The CDR3 nucleotides read TGCAGCGTTTTGGGACAGACCTACACTGAAGCTTTCTTT. This chain connects TRBV29-1 to TRBJ1-1, with 7 bases aligning to TRBD1. There are 13 residues in the CDR3. With 5 bases clipped from V and 3 bases from J, the junction kept 6 bases outside the gene matches. In germline, CDR1 is SQVTM, CDR2 ANQGSEA.